These T cell receptor beta chains were read from a single sample in a study of CD8 T cells in ankylosing spondylitis. In TCRdb, the 5' RACE reads were re-called with MiXCR into one record per CDR3 protein. Of more than 150,000 distinct CDR3 sequences listed, 9.5% to 15% are singletons. Source material: blood, either unsorted or a sorted T cell fraction (not recorded which). Receptors originate from a male donor with ankylosing spondylitis or in good health (not recorded which). The CDR3 runs from the conserved cysteine through the conserved F or W. The order of the fields is D gene, clone size, J gene, V gene, CDR3 protein, CDR3 DNA. The D gene is left open where the match is weak. Clone sizes are given selectively: once, few, many, or a class where the clone is expanded.

D gene: NA
clone size: NA
J gene: TRBJ1-4
V gene: TRBV5-6
CDR3 protein: CASSGATGKLFF
CDR3 DNA: TGTGCCAGCAGCGGGGCTACAGGGAAACTGTTTTTT

D gene: NA
clone size: few
J gene: TRBJ2-2
V gene: TRBV2
CDR3 protein: CASSEGRANTGELFF
CDR3 DNA: TGTGCCAGCAGTGAAGGCAGGGCCAACACCGGGGAGCTGTTTTTT

D gene: NA
clone size: NA
J gene: TRBJ2-1
V gene: TRBV12-3/TRBV12-4
CDR3 protein: CASSLDSLNEQFF
CDR3 DNA: TGTGCCAGCAGTTTAGACAGTCTCAATGAGCAGTTCTTC

D gene: NA
clone size: few
J gene: TRBJ1-2
V gene: TRBV2
CDR3 protein: CASSEAEPGYTF
CDR3 DNA: TGTGCCAGCAGTGAAGCGGAGCCCGGCTACACCTTC

D gene: NA
clone size: NA
J gene: TRBJ2-2
V gene: TRBV6-2/TRBV6-3
CDR3 protein: CATFTGIGGELFF
CDR3 DNA: TGTGCCACCTTCACAGGGATAGGCGGGGAGCTGTTTTTT

D gene: TRBD1
clone size: many
J gene: TRBJ1-5
V gene: TRBV4-1
CDR3 protein: CASSQDGWGQLNQPQHF
CDR3 DNA: TGCGCCAGCAGCCAAGACGGGTGGGGACAGCTCAATCAGCCCCAGCATTTT

D gene: TRBD2
clone size: few
J gene: TRBJ2-5
V gene: TRBV15
CDR3 protein: CATSREQRGETQYF
CDR3 DNA: TGTGCCACCAGCAGAGAACAGCGGGGGGAGACCCAGTACTTC

D gene: NA
clone size: few
J gene: TRBJ2-5
V gene: TRBV6-2/TRBV6-3
CDR3 protein: CASSYTRDFPVETQYF
CDR3 DNA: TGTGCCAGCAGTTACACCCGGGACTTTCCCGTAGAGACCCAGTACTTC

D gene: NA
clone size: many
J gene: TRBJ1-2
V gene: TRBV30
CDR3 protein: CAWSVLSGDGYGYTF
CDR3 DNA: TGTGCCTGGAGTGTACTATCAGGGGATGGCTATGGCTACACCTTC

D gene: TRBD1
clone size: many
J gene: TRBJ2-1
V gene: TRBV29-1
CDR3 protein: CSAMDRVAANEQFF
CDR3 DNA: TGCAGCGCCATGGACAGGGTAGCGGCGAATGAGCAGTTCTTC

D gene: NA
clone size: few
J gene: TRBJ2-4
V gene: TRBV20-1
CDR3 protein: CSARSIRPAKNIQYF
CDR3 DNA: TGCAGTGCTAGGTCTATCCGACCGGCCAAAAACATTCAGTACTTC

D gene: NA
clone size: many
J gene: TRBJ1-5
V gene: TRBV20-1
CDR3 protein: CSARDGYYSNQPQHF
CDR3 DNA: TGCAGTGCTAGAGATGGGTACTATAGCAATCAGCCCCAGCATTTT

D gene: NA
clone size: NA
J gene: TRBJ2-2
V gene: TRBV7-9
CDR3 protein: CAFHSMSQGYTGELFF
CDR3 DNA: TGTGCCTTTCATTCAATGTCACAGGGCTACACCGGGGAGCTGTTTTTT

D gene: NA
clone size: NA
J gene: TRBJ2-7
V gene: TRBV4-1
CDR3 protein: CASSQAAPQYEQYF
CDR3 DNA: TGCGCCAGCAGCCAAGCAGCTCCTCAATACGAGCAGTACTTC

D gene: NA
clone size: many
J gene: TRBJ2-1
V gene: TRBV12-3/TRBV12-4
CDR3 protein: CASSPSSRGYNEQFF
CDR3 DNA: TGTGCCAGCAGTCCCAGCTCCCGAGGCTACAATGAGCAGTTCTTC

D gene: NA
clone size: many
J gene: TRBJ1-2
V gene: TRBV5-1
CDR3 protein: CASSLSGLQGYTF
CDR3 DNA: TGCGCCAGCAGCTTGTCGGGCCTCCAGGGCTACACCTTC

D gene: TRBD1
clone size: few
J gene: TRBJ2-3
V gene: TRBV6-1
CDR3 protein: CASSSDRETDTQYF
CDR3 DNA: TGTGCCAGCAGCTCGGACAGGGAGACAGATACGCAGTATTTT

D gene: NA
clone size: many
J gene: TRBJ2-2
V gene: TRBV7-9
CDR3 protein: CASSLRDRELFF
CDR3 DNA: TGTGCCAGCAGCTTAAGGGACAGGGAGCTGTTTTTT

D gene: NA
clone size: few
J gene: TRBJ2-2
V gene: TRBV7-9
CDR3 protein: CASSFIPLNTGELFF
CDR3 DNA: TGTGCCAGCAGCTTTATTCCCCTGAACACCGGGGAGCTGTTTTTT

D gene: TRBD2
clone size: many
J gene: TRBJ2-1
V gene: TRBV5-1
CDR3 protein: CASSLSGSPYNEQFF
CDR3 DNA: TGCGCCAGCAGCCTCAGCGGGAGCCCCTACAATGAGCAGTTCTTC

D gene: TRBD2
clone size: few
J gene: TRBJ2-1
V gene: TRBV7-9
CDR3 protein: CASSPNVAGAPEQFF
CDR3 DNA: TGTGCCAGCAGCCCCAATGTAGCGGGAGCGCCTGAGCAGTTCTTC

D gene: TRBD1
clone size: once
J gene: TRBJ2-7
V gene: TRBV5-4
CDR3 protein: CASSLAGGQAGNEQYF
CDR3 DNA: TGTGCCAGCAGCTTGGCCGGGGGACAGGCAGGGAACGAGCAGTACTTC

D gene: NA
clone size: few
J gene: TRBJ2-6
V gene: TRBV6-2/TRBV6-3
CDR3 protein: CASTLGEGTNVLTF
CDR3 DNA: TGTGCCAGCACCCTAGGTGAGGGAACCAACGTCCTGACTTTC

D gene: NA
clone size: many
J gene: TRBJ1-1
V gene: TRBV12-3/TRBV12-4
CDR3 protein: CASTPWTAFKVMNTEAFF
CDR3 DNA: TGTGCCAGCACCCCGTGGACAGCCTTTAAAGTAATGAACACTGAAGCTTTCTTT

D gene: TRBD2
clone size: NA
J gene: TRBJ2-1
V gene: TRBV27
CDR3 protein: CASSLLGLAGGTYNEQFF
CDR3 DNA: TGTGCCAGCAGTTTATTGGGACTAGCGGGAGGGACCTACAATGAGCAGTTCTTC

D gene: NA
clone size: NA
J gene: TRBJ2-1
V gene: TRBV20-1
CDR3 protein: CSARASRGIPASYNEQFF
CDR3 DNA: TGCAGTGCTAGAGCTTCCCGGGGTATTCCGGCCTCCTACAATGAGCAGTTCTTC

D gene: NA
clone size: few
J gene: TRBJ2-7
V gene: TRBV2
CDR3 protein: CASSEGLIYEQYF
CDR3 DNA: TGTGCCAGCAGTGAAGGACTTATCTACGAGCAGTACTTC

D gene: TRBD2
clone size: many
J gene: TRBJ2-1
V gene: TRBV29-1
CDR3 protein: CSGEGAYNEQFF
CDR3 DNA: TGCAGCGGGGAGGGAGCCTACAATGAGCAGTTCTTC

D gene: NA
clone size: few
J gene: TRBJ2-7
V gene: TRBV21-1
CDR3 protein: CASSKARGTGAPEQYF
CDR3 DNA: TGTGCCAGCAGCAAAGCGCGAGGGACAGGGGCCCCGGAGCAGTACTTC

D gene: NA
clone size: many
J gene: TRBJ2-3
V gene: TRBV28
CDR3 protein: CASSLPGHTYTDTQYF
CDR3 DNA: TGTGCCAGCAGTCTACCGGGACACACCTACACAGATACGCAGTATTTT

D gene: TRBD1
clone size: few
J gene: TRBJ2-7
V gene: TRBV4-1
CDR3 protein: CASSQDGGQGVEQYF
CDR3 DNA: TGCGCCAGCAGCCAAGATGGGGGACAGGGGGTGGAGCAGTACTTC

D gene: TRBD1
clone size: few
J gene: TRBJ1-1
V gene: TRBV4-1
CDR3 protein: CASSLGTGDRTEAFF
CDR3 DNA: TGCGCCAGCAGCCTCGGGACAGGGGATCGCACTGAAGCTTTCTTT

D gene: TRBD1
clone size: NA
J gene: TRBJ1-1
V gene: TRBV4-1
CDR3 protein: CASSLPDRGNMNTEAFF
CDR3 DNA: TGCGCCAGCAGCTTACCGGACAGGGGAAATATGAACACTGAAGCTTTCTTT

D gene: TRBD2
clone size: many
J gene: TRBJ2-2
V gene: TRBV6-1
CDR3 protein: CASSKLAGEGTGELFF
CDR3 DNA: TGTGCCAGCAGTAAACTAGCGGGAGAGGGAACCGGGGAGCTGTTTTTT

D gene: NA
clone size: NA
J gene: TRBJ1-6
V gene: TRBV27
CDR3 protein: CASSLSPAETQNSPLHF
CDR3 DNA: TGTGCCAGCAGTTTATCCCCCGCAGAAACACAAAATTCACCCCTCCACTTT

D gene: TRBD2
clone size: many
J gene: TRBJ2-3
V gene: TRBV15
CDR3 protein: CATTPSGRATDTQYF
CDR3 DNA: TGTGCCACCACACCTAGCGGGAGGGCCACAGATACGCAGTATTTT

D gene: NA
clone size: few
J gene: TRBJ2-5
V gene: TRBV11-2
CDR3 protein: CASSLVSDTETQYF
CDR3 DNA: TGTGCCAGCAGCTTAGTATCGGACACAGAGACCCAGTACTTC

D gene: NA
clone size: few
J gene: TRBJ2-1
V gene: TRBV4-1
CDR3 protein: CASSQEPLRVNEQFF
CDR3 DNA: TGCGCCAGCAGCCAAGAGCCCCTAAGGGTCAATGAGCAGTTCTTC

D gene: NA
clone size: NA
J gene: TRBJ2-1
V gene: TRBV10-2
CDR3 protein: CATDDPSYNEQFF
CDR3 DNA: TGCGCCACCGACGACCCCTCCTACAATGAGCAGTTCTTC

D gene: NA
clone size: many
J gene: TRBJ2-3
V gene: TRBV5-5
CDR3 protein: CASSLLQEGDTQYF
CDR3 DNA: TGTGCCAGCAGCTTGTTACAAGAGGGGGATACGCAGTATTTT